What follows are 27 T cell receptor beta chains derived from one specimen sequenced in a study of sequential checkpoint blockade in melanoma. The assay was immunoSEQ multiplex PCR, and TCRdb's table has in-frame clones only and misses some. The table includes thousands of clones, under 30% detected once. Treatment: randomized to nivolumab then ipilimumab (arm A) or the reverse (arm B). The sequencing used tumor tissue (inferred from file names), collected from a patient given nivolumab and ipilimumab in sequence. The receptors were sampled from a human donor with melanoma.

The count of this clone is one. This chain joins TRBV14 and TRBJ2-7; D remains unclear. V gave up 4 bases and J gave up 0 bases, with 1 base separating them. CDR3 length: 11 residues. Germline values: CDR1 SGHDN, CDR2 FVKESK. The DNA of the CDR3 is TGTGCCAGCAGCCTCTCCTACGAGCAGTACTTC. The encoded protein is CASSLSYEQYF.

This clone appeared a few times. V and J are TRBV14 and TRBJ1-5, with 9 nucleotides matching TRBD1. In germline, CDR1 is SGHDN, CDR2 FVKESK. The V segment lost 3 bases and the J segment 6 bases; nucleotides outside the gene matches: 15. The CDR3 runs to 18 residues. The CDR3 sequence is CASSHIRLDRGRSQPQHF. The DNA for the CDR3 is TGTGCCAGCAGCCATATACGACTGGACAGGGGAAGGAGTCAGCCCCAGCATTTT.

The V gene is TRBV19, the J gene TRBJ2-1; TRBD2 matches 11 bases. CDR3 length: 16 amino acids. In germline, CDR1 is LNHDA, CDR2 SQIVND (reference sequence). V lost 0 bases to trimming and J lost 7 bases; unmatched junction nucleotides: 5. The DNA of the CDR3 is TGTGCCAGTAGTATAGAACGCCTAGCGGGAGGTAATGAGCAGTTCTTC. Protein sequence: CASSIERLAGGNEQFF.

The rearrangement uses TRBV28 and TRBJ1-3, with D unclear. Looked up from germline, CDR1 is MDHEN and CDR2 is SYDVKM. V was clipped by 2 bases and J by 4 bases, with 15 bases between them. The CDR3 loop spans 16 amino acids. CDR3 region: CASSLGMSGRGNTIYF. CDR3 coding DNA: TGTGCCAGCAGTTTAGGGATGAGCGGGCGAGGAAACACCATATATTTT.

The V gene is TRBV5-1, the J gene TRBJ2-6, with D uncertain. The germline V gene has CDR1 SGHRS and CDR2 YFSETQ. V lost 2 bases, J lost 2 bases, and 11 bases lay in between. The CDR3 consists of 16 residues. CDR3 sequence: CASSFRRATGANVLTF. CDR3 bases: TGCGCCAGCAGCTTTAGAAGGGCCACTGGGGCCAACGTCCTGACTTTC.

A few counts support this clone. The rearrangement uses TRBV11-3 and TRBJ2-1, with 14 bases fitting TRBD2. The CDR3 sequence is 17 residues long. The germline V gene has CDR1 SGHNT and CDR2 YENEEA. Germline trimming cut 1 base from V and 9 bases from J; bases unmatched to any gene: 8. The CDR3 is CASSLGGTSGRLSEQFF. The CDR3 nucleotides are TGTGCCAGCAGCTTAGGGGGGACTAGCGGGAGACTGAGTGAGCAGTTCTTC.

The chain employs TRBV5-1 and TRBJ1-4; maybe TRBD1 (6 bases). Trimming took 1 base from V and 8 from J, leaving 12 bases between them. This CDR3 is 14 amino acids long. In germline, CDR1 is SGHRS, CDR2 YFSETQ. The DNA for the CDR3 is TGCGCCAGCAGCTTGAACAGGGCTGACGAAAAACTGTTTTTT. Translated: CASSLNRADEKLFF.

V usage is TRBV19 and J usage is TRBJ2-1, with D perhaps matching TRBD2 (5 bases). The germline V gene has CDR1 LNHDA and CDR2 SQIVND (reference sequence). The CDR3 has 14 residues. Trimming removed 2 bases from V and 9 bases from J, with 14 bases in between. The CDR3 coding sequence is TGTGCCAGTAGTATAAGGAGGCTTACAATTGAGCAGTTCTTC. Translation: CASSIRRLTIEQFF.

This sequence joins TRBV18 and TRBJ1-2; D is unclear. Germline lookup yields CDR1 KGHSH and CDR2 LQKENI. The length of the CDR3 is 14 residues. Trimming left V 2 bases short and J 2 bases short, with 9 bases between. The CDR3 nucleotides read TGTGCCAGCTCACCAACCAGTTTGAACTATGGCTACACCTTC. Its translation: CASSPTSLNYGYTF. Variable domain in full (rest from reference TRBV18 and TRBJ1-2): NAGVMQNPRHLVRRRGQEARLRCSPMKGHSHVYWYRQLPEEGLKFMVYLQKENIIDESGMPKERFSAEFPKEGPSILRIQQVVRGDSAAYFCASSPTSLNYGYTFGSGTRLTVV.

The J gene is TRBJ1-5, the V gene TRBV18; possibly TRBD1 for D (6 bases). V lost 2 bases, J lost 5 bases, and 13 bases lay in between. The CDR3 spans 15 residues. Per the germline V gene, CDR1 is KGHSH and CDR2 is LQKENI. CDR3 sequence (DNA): TGTGCCAGCTCACCAAATGACAGGTCCTATCAGCCCCAGCATTTT. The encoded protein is CASSPNDRSYQPQHF.

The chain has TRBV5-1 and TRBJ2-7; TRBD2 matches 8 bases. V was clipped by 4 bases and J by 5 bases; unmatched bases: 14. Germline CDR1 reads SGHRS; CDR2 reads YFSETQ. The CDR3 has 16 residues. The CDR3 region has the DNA TGCGCCAGCAGCGCCGCCAGACTAGCGACGGGAGACGAGCAGTACTTC. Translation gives CASSAARLATGDEQYF.

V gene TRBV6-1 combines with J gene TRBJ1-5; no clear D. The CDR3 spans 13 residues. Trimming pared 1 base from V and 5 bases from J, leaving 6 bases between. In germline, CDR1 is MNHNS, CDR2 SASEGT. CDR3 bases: TGTGCCAGCAGTGAAGTCAGTTATCAGCCCCAGCATTTT. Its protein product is CASSEVSYQPQHF.

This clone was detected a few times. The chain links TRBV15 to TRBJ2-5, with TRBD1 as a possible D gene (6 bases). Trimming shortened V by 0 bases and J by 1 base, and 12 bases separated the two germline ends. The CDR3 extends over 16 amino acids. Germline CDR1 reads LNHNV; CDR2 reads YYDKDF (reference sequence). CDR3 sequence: CATSRDQGLTQETQYF. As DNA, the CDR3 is TGTGCCACCAGCAGAGATCAGGGGTTGACCCAAGAGACCCAGTACTTC.

This CDR3 reads CASSLLAGEAEQFF. The DNA of the CDR3 is TGCGCCAGCAGCTTGCTAGCGGGAGAGGCTGAGCAGTTCTTC. The chain has TRBV5-1 and TRBJ2-1; 10 bases line up with TRBD2. Germline V CDR1 and CDR2: SGHRS, YFSETQ. After removal of 1 base from V and 9 bases from J, the junction contained 4 bases not matched to a gene. The CDR3 sequence is 14 residues long.

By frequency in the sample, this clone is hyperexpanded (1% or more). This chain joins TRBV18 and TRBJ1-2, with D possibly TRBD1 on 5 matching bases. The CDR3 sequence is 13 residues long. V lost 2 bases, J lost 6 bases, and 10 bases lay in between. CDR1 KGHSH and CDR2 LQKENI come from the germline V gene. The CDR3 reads CASSPGDADGYTF. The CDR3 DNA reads TGTGCCAGCTCACCAGGGGACGCGGATGGCTACACCTTC.

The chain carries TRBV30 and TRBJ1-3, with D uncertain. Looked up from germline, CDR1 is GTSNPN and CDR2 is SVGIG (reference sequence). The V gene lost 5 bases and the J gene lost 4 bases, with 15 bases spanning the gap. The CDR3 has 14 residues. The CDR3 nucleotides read TGTGCCTGGTCTCCCCGGACGGGGGGAAACACCATATATTTT. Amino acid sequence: CAWSPRTGGNTIYF.

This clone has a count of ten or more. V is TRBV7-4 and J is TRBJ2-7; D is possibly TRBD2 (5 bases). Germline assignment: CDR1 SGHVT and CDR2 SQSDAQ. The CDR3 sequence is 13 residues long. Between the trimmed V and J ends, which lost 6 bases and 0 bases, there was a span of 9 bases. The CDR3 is CASRDSLSYEQYF. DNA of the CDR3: TGTGCCAGCAGGGACTCACTCTCCTACGAGCAGTACTTC.

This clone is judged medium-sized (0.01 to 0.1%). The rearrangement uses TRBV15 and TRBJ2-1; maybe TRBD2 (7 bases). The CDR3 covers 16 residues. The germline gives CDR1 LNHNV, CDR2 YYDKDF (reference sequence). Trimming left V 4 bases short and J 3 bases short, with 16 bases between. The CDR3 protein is CATSIGGGHNYNEQFF. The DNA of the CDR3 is TGTGCCACCAGCATAGGGGGAGGGCACAACTACAATGAGCAGTTCTTC.

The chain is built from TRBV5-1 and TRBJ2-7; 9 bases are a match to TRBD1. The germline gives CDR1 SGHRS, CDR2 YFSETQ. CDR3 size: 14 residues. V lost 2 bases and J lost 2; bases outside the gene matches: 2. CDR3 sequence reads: CASSLGDRAYEQYF. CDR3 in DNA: TGCGCCAGCAGCTTAGGGGACAGGGCCTACGAGCAGTACTTC.

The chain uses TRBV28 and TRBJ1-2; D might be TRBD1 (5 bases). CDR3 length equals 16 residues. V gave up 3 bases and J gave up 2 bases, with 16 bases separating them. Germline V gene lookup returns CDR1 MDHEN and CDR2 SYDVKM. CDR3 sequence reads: CASSLGVDALNYGYTF. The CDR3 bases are TGTGCCAGCAGTTTGGGGGTCGATGCGCTCAACTATGGCTACACCTTC.

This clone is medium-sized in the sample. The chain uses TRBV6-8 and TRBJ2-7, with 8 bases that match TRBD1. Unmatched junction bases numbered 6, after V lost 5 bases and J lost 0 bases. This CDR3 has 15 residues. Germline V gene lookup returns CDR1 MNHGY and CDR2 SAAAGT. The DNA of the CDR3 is TGTGCCAGCAGTGTGTTGACAGGGGCCTCCTACGAGCAGTACTTC. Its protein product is CASSVLTGASYEQYF.

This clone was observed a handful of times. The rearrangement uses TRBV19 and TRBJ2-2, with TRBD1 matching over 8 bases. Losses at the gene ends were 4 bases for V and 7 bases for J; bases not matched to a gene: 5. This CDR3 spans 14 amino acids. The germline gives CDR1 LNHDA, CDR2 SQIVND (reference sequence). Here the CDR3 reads CASSSRDRYGELFF. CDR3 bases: TGTGCCAGTAGTAGCCGGGACAGGTACGGGGAGCTGTTTTTT.

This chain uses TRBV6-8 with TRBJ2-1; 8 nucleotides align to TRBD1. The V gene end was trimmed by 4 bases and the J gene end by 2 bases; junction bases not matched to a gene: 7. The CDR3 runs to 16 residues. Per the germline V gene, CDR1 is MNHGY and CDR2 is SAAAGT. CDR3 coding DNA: TGTGCCAGCAGTTCAGAGGGACAGGCAACCTACAATGAGCAGTTCTTC. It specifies CASSSEGQATYNEQFF.

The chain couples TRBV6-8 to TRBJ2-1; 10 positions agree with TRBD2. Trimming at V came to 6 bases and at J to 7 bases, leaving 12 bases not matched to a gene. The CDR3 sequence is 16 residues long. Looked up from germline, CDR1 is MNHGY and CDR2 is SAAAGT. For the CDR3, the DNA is TGTGCCAGCAGGCCCACGAGAGCGGGAGGGTTAAATGAGCAGTTCTTC. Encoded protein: CASRPTRAGGLNEQFF.

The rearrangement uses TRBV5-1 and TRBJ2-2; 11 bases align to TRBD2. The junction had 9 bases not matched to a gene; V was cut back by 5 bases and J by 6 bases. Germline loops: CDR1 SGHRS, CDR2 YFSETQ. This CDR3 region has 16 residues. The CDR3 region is CASSKLAGAMAGELFF. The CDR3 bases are TGCGCCAGCAGTAAACTAGCGGGAGCGATGGCCGGGGAGCTGTTTTTT.

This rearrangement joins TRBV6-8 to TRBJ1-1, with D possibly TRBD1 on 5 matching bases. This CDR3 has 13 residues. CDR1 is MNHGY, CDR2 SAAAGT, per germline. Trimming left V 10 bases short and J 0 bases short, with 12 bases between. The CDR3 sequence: CAIQTDLNTEAFF. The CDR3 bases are TGTGCCATCCAGACAGACTTGAACACTGAAGCTTTCTTT.

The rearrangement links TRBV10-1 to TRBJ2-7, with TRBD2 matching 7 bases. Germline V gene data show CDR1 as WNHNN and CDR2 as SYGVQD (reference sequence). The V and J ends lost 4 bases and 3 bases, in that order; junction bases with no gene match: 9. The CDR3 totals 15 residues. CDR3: CASSGGGTEGYEQYF. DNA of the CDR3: TGCGCCAGCAGTGGGGGAGGGACCGAGGGCTACGAGCAGTACTTC.